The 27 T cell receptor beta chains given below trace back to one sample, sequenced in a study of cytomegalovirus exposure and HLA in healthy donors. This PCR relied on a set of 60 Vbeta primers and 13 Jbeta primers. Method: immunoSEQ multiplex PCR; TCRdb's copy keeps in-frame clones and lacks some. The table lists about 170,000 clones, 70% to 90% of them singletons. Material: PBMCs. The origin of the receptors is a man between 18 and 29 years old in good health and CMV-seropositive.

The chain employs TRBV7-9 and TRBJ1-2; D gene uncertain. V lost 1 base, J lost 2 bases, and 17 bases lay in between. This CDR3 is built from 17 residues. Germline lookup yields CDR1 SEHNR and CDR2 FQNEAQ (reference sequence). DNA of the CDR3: TGTGCCAGCAGCTTAGGGGTAGAACGGGTCCTAAACTATGGCTACACCTTC. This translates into CASSLGVERVLNYGYTF.

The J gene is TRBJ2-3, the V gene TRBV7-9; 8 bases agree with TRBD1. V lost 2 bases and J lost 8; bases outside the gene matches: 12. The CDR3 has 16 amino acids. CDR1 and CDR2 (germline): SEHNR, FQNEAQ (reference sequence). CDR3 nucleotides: TGTGCCAGCAGCTTATCGTTGGGACAGGTCATCGTTACGCAGTATTTT. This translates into CASSLSLGQVIVTQYF. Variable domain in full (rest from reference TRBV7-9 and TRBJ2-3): DTGVSQNPRHKITKRGQNVTFRCDPISEHNRLYWYRQTLGQGPEFLTYFQNEAQLEKSRLLSDRFSAERPKGSFSTLEIQRTEQGDSAMYLCASSLSLGQVIVTQYFGPGTRLTVL.

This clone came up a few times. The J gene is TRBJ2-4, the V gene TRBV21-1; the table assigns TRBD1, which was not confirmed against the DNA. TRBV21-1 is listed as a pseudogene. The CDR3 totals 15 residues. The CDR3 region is CASSNRQRPENSQYF. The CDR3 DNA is TGTGCCAGCAGCAACCGACAGCGCCCGGAAAACAGTCAGTACTTC.

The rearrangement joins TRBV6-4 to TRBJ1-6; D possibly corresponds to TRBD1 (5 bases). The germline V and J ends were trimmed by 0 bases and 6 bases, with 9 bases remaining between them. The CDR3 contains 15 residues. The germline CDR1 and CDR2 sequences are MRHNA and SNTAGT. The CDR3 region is CASSDSPGGNSPLHF. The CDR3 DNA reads TGTGCCAGCAGTGACTCCCCGGGGGGTAATTCACCCCTCCACTTT.

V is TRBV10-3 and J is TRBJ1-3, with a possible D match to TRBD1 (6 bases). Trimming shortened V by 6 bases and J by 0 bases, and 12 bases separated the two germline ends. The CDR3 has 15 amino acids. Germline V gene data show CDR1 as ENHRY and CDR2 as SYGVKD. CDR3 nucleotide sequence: TGTGCCATCAGGGAGACAGGTAACTCTGGAAACACCATATATTTT. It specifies CAIRETGNSGNTIYF.

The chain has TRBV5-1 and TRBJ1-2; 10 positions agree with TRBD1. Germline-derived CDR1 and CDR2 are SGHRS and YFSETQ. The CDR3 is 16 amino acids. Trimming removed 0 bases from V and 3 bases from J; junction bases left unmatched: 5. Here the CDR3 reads CASSLDGDRGHYGYTF. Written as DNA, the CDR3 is TGCGCCAGCAGCTTGGATGGGGACAGGGGTCACTATGGCTACACCTTC.

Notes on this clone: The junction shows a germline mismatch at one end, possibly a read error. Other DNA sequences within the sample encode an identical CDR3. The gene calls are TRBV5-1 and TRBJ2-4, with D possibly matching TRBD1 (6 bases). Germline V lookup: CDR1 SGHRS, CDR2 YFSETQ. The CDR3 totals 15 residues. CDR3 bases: TGCGCCAGTAGCTTTGGGGGCGCGGGCAAAAACATTCAGTACTTC. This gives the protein CASSFGGAGKNIQYF.

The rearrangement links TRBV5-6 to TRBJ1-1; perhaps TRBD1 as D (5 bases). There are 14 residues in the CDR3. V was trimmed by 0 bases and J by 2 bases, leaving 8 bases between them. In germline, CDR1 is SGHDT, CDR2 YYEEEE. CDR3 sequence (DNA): TGTGCCAGCAGCTTGGGGGGCGGAAACACTGAAGCTTTCTTT. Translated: CASSLGGGNTEAFF. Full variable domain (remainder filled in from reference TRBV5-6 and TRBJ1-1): DAGVTQSPTHLIKTRGQQVTLRCSPKSGHDTVSWYQQALGQGPQFIFQYYEEEERQRGNFPDRFSGHQFPNYSSELNVNALLLGDSALYLCASSLGGGNTEAFFGQGTRLTVV.

Here the CDR3 DNA reads TGTGCCAGCTCACCACCGACGGGAAGGGAGGGCGGCTACACCTTC. Translation: CASSPPTGREGGYTF. J is TRBJ1-2 and V is TRBV18, with D unresolved. The V end was cut by 0 bases, the J end by 8 bases, with 16 bases between. The CDR3 runs to 15 residues. Germline CDR1 KGHSH, CDR2 LQKENI.

The CDR3, as DNA: TGTGCCAGCAGTTACGAGGCAAGGTATAATTCACCCCTCCACTTT. Residues: CASSYEARYNSPLHF. This chain uses TRBV6-6 with TRBJ1-6; D uncertain. Germline V CDR1 and CDR2: MNHNY, SVGAGI (reference sequence). This CDR3 has 15 residues. The V end was cut by 2 bases, the J end by 4 bases, with 9 bases between.

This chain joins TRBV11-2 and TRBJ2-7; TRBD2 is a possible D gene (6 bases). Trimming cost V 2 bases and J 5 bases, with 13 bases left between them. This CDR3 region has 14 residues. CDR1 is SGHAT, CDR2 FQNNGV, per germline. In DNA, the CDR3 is TGTGCCAGCAGCTTATGGGCGGGGTCGGACGAGCAGTACTTC. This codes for CASSLWAGSDEQYF.

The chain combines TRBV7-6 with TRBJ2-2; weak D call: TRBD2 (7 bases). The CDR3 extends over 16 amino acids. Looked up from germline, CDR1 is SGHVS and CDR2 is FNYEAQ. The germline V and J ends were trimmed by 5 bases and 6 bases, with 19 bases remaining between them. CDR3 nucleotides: TGTGCCAGCAGCCCCATGGAGGGGGGGGTCTCCGGGGAGCTGTTTTTT. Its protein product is CASSPMEGGVSGELFF.

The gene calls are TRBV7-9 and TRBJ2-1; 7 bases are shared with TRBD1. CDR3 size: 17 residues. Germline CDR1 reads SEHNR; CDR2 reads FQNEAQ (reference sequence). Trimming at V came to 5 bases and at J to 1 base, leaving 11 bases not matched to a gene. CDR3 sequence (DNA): TGTGCCAGCAGCGCGTCGACAGGGCTACTGTCCTACAATGAGCAGTTCTTC. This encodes CASSASTGLLSYNEQFF.

CDR3 in amino acids: CASSPPRGTGSYEQYF. Here the CDR3 DNA reads TGTGCCAGCTCACCACCACGGGGTACGGGATCCTACGAGCAGTACTTC. The J gene is TRBJ2-7, the V gene TRBV18, with a weak D call TRBD2 (5 bases). Germline V lookup: CDR1 KGHSH, CDR2 LQKENI. The CDR3 sequence is 16 residues long. V gave up 0 bases and J gave up 1 base, with 13 bases separating them.

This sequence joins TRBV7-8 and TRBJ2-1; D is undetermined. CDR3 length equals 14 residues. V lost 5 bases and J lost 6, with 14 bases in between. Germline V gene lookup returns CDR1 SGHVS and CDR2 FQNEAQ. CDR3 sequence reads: CASSPLWASNEQFF. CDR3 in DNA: TGTGCCAGCAGCCCCCTCTGGGCCTCCAATGAGCAGTTCTTC.

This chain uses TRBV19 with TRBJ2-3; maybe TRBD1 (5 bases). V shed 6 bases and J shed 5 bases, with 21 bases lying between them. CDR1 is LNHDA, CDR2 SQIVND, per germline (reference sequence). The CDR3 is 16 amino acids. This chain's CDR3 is CASSNSDSPSGDTQYF. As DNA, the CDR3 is TGTGCCAGTAGCAACAGCGACAGCCCTAGTGGAGATACGCAGTATTTT.

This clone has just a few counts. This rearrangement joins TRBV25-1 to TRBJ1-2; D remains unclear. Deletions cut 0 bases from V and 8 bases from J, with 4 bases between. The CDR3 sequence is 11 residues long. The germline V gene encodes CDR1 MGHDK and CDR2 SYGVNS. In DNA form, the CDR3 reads TGTGCCAGCAGTGAATATCAAGGCTACACCTTC. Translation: CASSEYQGYTF.

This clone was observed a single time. The CDR3 loop is CASSDPGSGANVLTF. CDR3 in DNA: TGTGCCAGCAGTGACCCAGGGTCTGGGGCCAACGTCCTGACTTTC. The V and J genes are TRBV6-1 and TRBJ2-6; D might be TRBD1 (5 bases). This CDR3 has 15 amino acids. Germline assignment: CDR1 MNHNS and CDR2 SASEGT. V lost 3 bases and J 1 base, leaving 7 bases between the germline ends.

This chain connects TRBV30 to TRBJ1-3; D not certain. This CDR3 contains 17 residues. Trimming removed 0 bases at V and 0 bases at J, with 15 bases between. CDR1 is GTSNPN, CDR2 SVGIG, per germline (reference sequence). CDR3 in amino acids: CAWSVPGRVRSGNTIYF. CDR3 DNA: TGTGCCTGGAGTGTACCGGGGAGGGTCCGCTCTGGAAACACCATATATTTT.

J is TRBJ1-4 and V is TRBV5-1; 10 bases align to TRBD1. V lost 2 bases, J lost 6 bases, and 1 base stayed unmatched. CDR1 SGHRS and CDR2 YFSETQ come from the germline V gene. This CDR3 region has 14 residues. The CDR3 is CASSFGTGDEKLFF. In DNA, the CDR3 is TGCGCCAGCAGCTTCGGGACAGGGGATGAAAAACTGTTTTTT.

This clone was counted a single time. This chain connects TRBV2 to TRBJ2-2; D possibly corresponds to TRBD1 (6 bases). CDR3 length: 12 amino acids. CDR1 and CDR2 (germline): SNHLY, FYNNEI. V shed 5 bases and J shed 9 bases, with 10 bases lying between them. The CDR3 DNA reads TGTGCCAGCAGTACAGGGTCCCGGGAGCTGTTTTTT. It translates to CASSTGSRELFF.

The CDR3 nucleotides are TGTGCCAGCAGCTACCGATCCGAGTCAAACTACGAGCAGTACTTC. This translates into CASSYRSESNYEQYF. This rearrangement joins TRBV7-2 to TRBJ2-7; D is uncertain. The V gene's germline CDR1 is SGHTA and CDR2 FQGNSA. The germline V and J ends were trimmed by 4 bases and 3 bases, with 16 bases remaining between them. The CDR3 length is 15 residues.

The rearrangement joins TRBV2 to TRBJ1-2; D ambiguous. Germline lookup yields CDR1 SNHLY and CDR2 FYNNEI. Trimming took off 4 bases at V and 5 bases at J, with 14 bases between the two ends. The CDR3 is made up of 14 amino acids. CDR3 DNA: TGTGCCAGCAGTGTAGGGAGACAAACTTATGGCTACACCTTC. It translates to CASSVGRQTYGYTF.

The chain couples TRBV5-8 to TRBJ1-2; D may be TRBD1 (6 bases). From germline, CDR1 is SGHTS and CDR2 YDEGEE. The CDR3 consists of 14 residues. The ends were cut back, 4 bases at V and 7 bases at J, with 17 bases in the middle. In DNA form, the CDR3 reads TGTGCCAGCAGCCCCTGGGCGGGGGCGCGTGGCTACACCTTC. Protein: CASSPWAGARGYTF.

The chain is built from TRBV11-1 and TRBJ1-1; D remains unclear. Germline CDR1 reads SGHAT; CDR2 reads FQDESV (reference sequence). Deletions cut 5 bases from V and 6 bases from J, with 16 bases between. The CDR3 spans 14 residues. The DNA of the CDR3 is TGTGCCAGCAGCCTACTCTCCTCAGGCGCTGAAGCTTTCTTT. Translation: CASSLLSSGAEAFF.

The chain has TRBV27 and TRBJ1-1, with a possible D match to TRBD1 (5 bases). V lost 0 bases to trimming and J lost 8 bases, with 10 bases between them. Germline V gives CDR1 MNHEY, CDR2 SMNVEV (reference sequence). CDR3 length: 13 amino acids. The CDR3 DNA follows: TGTGCCAGCAGTTTATCGGGGCAGGTCGAAGCTTTCTTT. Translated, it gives CASSLSGQVEAFF.

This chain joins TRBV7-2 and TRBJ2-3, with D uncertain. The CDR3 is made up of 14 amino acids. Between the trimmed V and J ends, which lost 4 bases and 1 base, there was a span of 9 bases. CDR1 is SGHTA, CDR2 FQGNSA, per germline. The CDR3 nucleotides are TGTGCCAGCAGCTCTTCAGTCCGCACAGATACGCAGTATTTT. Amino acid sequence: CASSSSVRTDTQYF.